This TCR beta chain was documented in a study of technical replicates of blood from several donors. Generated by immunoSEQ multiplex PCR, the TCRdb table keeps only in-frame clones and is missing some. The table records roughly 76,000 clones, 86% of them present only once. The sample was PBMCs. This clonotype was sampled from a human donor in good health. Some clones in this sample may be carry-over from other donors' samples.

This chain's CDR3 is CASSQGSPWDRRNSPLHF. In DNA, the CDR3 is TGCGCCAGCAGCCAAGGATCCCCCTGGGACAGGCGAAATTCACCCCTCCACTTT. V is TRBV4-1 and J is TRBJ1-6, with 8 bases aligning to TRBD1. This CDR3 is 18 amino acids long. Germline CDR1 reads MGHRA; CDR2 reads YSYEKL. The junction had 12 bases not matched to a gene; V was cut back by 1 base and J by 7 bases.